Listed here is a single TCR beta chain. Its antigen is not known. The data stem from a study of graft-versus-host responses after intestinal transplantation. On the study more broadly: Transplant recipients had multivisceral, liver-intestinal, or isolated intestinal grafts. Anti-thymocyte globulin was used for induction in all recipients, who then took tacrolimus and steroids for approximately 3 years. Study results and limitations: Individuals carrying graft-donor T cell macrochimerism showed high graft-versus-host to host-versus-graft clonal ratios in allografts.

TCRdb's table, derived via immunoSEQ multiplex PCR, lists solely in-frame clones and lacks some. The sample records some 120,000 clones, more than 90% being singletons. V lost 7 bases to trimming and J lost 8 bases, with 15 bases between them. From germline, CDR1 is MGHDK and CDR2 SYGVNS. This CDR3 is built from 14 residues. The material was unstimulated CD4+ T cells sorted from spleen or lymph node cells, obtained before transplant. The chain links TRBV25-1 to TRBJ1-6; TRBD1 is a possible D gene (6 bases). The sequence came from a human donor who was the organ donor for an intestinal transplant. Here the CDR3 DNA reads TGTGCCAGCACCAGAGGGGGTTTTCATTCACCCCTCCACTTT. Translation gives CASTRGGFHSPLHF.